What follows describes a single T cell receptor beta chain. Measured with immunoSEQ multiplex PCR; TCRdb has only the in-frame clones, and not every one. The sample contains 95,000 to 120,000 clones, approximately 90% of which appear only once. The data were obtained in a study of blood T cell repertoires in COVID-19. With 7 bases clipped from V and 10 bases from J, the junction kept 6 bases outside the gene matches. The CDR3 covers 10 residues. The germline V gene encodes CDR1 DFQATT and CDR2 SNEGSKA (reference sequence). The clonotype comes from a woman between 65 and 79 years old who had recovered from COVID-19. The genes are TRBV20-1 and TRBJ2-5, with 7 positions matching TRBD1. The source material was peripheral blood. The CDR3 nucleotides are TGCAGTGTCTCTGGACAGGTCCAGTACTTC. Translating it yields CSVSGQVQYF.